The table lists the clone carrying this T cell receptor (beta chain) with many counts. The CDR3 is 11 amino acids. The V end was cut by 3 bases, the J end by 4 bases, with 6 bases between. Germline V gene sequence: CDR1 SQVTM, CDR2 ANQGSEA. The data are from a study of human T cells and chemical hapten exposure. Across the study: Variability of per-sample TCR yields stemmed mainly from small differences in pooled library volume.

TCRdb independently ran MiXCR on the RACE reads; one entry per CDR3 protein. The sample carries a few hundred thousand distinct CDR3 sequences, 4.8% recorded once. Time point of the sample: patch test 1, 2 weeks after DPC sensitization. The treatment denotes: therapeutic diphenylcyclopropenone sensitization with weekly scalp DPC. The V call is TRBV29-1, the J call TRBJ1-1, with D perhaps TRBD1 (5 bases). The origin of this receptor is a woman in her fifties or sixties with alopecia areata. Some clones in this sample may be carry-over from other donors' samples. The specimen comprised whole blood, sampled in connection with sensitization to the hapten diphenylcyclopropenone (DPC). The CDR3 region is CSVDGGTEAFF. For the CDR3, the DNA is TGCAGCGTTGATGGGGGCACTGAAGCTTTCTTT.